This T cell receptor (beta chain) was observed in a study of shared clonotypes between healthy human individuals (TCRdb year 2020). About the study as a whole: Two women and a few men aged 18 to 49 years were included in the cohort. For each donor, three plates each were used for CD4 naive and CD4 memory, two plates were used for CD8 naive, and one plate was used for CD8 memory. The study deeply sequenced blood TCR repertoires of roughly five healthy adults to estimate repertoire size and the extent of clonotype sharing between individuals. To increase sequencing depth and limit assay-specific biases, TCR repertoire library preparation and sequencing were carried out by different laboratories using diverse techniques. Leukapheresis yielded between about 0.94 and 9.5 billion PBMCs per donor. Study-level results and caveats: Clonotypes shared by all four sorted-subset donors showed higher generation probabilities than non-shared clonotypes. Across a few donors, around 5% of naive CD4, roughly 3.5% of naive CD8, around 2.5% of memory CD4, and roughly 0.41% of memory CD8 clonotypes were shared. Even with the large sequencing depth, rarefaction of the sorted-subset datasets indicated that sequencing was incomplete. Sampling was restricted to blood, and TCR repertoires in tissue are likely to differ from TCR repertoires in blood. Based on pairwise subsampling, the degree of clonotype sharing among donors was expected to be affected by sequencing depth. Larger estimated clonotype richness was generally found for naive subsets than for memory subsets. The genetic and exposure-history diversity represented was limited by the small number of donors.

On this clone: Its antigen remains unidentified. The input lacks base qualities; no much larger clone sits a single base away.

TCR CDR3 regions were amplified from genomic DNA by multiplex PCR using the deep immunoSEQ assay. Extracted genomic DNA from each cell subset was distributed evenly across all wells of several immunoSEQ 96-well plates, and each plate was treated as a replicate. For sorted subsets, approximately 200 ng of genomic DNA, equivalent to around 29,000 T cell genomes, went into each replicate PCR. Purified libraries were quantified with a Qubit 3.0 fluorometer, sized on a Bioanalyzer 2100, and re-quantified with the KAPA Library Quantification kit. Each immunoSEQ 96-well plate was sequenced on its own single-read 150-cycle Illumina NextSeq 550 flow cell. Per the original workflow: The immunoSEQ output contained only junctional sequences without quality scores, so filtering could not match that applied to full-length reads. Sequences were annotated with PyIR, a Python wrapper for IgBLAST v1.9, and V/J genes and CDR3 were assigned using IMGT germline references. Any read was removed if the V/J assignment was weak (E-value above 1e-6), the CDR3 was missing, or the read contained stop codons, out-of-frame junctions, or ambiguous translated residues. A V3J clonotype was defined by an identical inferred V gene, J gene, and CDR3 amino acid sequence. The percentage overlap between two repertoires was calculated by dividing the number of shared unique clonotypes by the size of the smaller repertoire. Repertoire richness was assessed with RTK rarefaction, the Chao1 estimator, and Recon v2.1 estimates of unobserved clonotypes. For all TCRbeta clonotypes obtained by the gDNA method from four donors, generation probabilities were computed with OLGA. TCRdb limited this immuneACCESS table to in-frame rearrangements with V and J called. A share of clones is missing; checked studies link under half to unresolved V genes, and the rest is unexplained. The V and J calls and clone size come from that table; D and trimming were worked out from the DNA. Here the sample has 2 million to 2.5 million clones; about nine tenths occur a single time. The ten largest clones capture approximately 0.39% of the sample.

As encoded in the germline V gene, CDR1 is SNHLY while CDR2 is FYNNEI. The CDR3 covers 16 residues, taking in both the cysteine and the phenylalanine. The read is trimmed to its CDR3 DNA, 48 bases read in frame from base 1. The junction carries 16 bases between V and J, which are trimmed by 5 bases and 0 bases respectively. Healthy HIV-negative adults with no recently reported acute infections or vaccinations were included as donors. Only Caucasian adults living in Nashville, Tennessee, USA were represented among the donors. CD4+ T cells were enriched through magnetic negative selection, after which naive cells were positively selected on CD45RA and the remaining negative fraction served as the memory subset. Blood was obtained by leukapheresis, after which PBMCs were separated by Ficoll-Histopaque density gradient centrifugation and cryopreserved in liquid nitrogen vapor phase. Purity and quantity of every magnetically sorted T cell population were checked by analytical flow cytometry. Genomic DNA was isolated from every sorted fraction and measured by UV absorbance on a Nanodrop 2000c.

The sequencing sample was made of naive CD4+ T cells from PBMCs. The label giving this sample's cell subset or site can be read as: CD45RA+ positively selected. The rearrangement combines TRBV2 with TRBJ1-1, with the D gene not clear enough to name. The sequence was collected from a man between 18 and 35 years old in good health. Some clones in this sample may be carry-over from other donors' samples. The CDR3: CASSYRGIPMNTEAFF. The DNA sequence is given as TGTGCCAGCAGTTACCGGGGTATACCTATGAACACTGAAGCTTTCTTT.